The 3 T cell receptor beta chains below come from one sample, sequenced in a study of T-cell reconstitution after alpha-beta-depleted transplantation in children. Preparation of the TCRbeta library was carried out with unique molecular identifiers. MiXCR, applied by TCRdb to the PCR reads, yields one record per CDR3 protein. The repertoire includes a few hundred thousand distinct CDR3 sequences, 20% to 30% of them detected once, and approximately 11% sits in the top ten. The specimen was PBMCs, mostly from graft donor cells, collected 180 days after TCRalphabeta/CD19-depleted stem cell transplant. These receptors all stem from a male patient younger than 18 who had a stem cell transplant for acute lymphoblastic leukemia, so the T cells may come from the graft donor.

The chain uses TRBV5-1 and TRBJ2-4, with 9 bases aligning to TRBD1. The germline V gene has CDR1 SGHRS and CDR2 YFSETQ. The CDR3 extends over 15 amino acids. With V trimmed by 5 bases and J by 0 bases, 3 bases remained unmatched. DNA for the CDR3: TGCGCCAGCAGGACAGGGGGGGGAGCCAAAAACATTCAGTACTTC. The encoded protein is CASRTGGGAKNIQYF.

The rearrangement uses TRBV18 and TRBJ2-5; D not resolved. The CDR3 loop spans 16 amino acids. V was trimmed by 2 bases and J by 5 bases, leaving 18 bases between them. Germline CDR1 reads KGHSH; CDR2 reads LQKENI. CDR3 in DNA: TGTGCCAGCTCACCAAGATCTGTCGAGTGGCGGGAGACCCAGTACTTC. Translating gives CASSPRSVEWRETQYF. The full variable domain, in which reference TRBV18 and TRBJ2-5 provide the parts outside the CDR3, is NAGVMQNPRHLVRRRGQEARLRCSPMKGHSHVYWYRQLPEEGLKFMVYLQKENIIDESGMPKERFSAEFPKEGPSILRIQQVVRGDSAAYFCASSPRSVEWRETQYFGPGTRLLVL.

The chain uses TRBV12-3 or TRBV12-4 and TRBJ2-3; 12 bases match TRBD2. V lost 3 bases and J lost 1; bases outside the gene matches: 5. This CDR3 contains 17 residues. CDR3 bases: TGTGCCAGCAGTTTGACTAGCGGGGGCCCTCGCACAGATACGCAGTATTTT. Amino acids: CASSLTSGGPRTDTQYF.